These 12 T cell receptor beta chains came from one sample sequenced in a study of T cell changes during pregnancy in multiple sclerosis. Profiling relied on immunoSEQ multiplex PCR, and the TCRdb table lists in-frame clones only, not all of them. Of tens of thousands of clones listed, around 90% are singletons. The sequencing here drew on CD8+ T cells from peripheral blood mononuclear cells, taken before pregnancy. Receptors were obtained from a female donor with multiple sclerosis, enrolled in a pregnancy study.

This clone was detected only a few times. The V gene is TRBV7-9, the J gene TRBJ1-1, with unresolved D. CDR3 length equals 14 residues. CDR1 is SEHNR, CDR2 FQNEAQ, per germline (reference sequence). The ends were cut back, 3 bases at V and 4 bases at J, with 12 bases in the middle. For the CDR3, the DNA is TGTGCCAGCAGCTTCAACAGAGGGAGCACTGAAGCTTTCTTT. Translating gives CASSFNRGSTEAFF.

V usage is TRBV5-1 and J usage is TRBJ2-1; D may be TRBD2 (5 bases). Germline values: CDR1 SGHRS, CDR2 YFSETQ. V lost 5 bases and J 4 bases, leaving 16 bases between the germline ends. This CDR3 is built from 15 residues. The CDR3 nucleotides are TGCGCCAGCAGGCTAGCTGCCAAGGTGTACAATGAGCAGTTCTTC. Translating it yields CASRLAAKVYNEQFF.

The rearrangement uses TRBV30 and TRBJ2-1; D may be TRBD2 (7 bases). Germline CDR1 and CDR2: GTSNPN and SVGIG (reference sequence). CDR3 length: 14 residues. V lost 1 base and J 5 bases, leaving 12 bases between the germline ends. CDR3 protein: CAWSGGRGDNEQFF. In nucleotides, the CDR3 is TGTGCCTGGAGTGGGGGGAGGGGGGACAATGAGCAGTTCTTC.

This clone appeared a single time. The chain couples TRBV29-1 to TRBJ2-3, with TRBD2 matching 10 bases. The germline CDR1 and CDR2 sequences are SQVTM and ANQGSEA. J lost 4 bases, V lost 5 bases, and 3 bases had no gene match. The CDR3 length is 13 residues. The DNA of the CDR3 is TGCAGCGTTCAGCGGGAGGGGCCAGATACGCAGTATTTT. Translation gives CSVQREGPDTQYF.

V gene TRBV19 combines with J gene TRBJ1-5; D gene uncertain. Trimming removed 3 bases at V and 1 base at J, with 10 bases between. This CDR3 region has 15 residues. The germline gives CDR1 LNHDA, CDR2 SQIVND (reference sequence). This CDR3 is CASSMVRRSNQPQHF. CDR3 DNA: TGTGCCAGTAGTATGGTCAGGAGGAGCAATCAGCCCCAGCATTTT.

The CDR3 nucleotides read TGTGCCATCAGTGAGTCGACGGGGACAGGGATTAGTGAGCAGTACTTC. It specifies CAISESTGTGISEQYF. The chain carries TRBV10-3 and TRBJ2-7; 9 nucleotides agree with TRBD1. The germline gives CDR1 ENHRY, CDR2 SYGVKD. The CDR3 is made up of 16 amino acids. V shed 0 bases, J shed 7 bases, and the junction held 10 bases outside the gene matches.

The chain employs TRBV9 and TRBJ1-2; 8 nucleotides agree with TRBD1. Germline CDR1 SGDLS, CDR2 YYNGEE. This CDR3 is 14 amino acids long. V lost 4 bases, J lost 7 bases, and 9 bases stayed unmatched. The CDR3 here is CASSSSGTGGGYTF. The DNA for the CDR3 is TGTGCCAGCAGCTCGTCCGGGACAGGAGGTGGCTACACCTTC. The complete variable domain, with remaining parts taken from reference TRBV9 and TRBJ1-2, reads DSGVTQTPKHLITATGQRVTLRCSPRSGDLSVYWYQQSLDQGLQFLIQYYNGEERAKGNILERFSAQQFPDLHSELNLSSLELGDSALYFCASSSSGTGGGYTFGSGTRLTVV.

V gene TRBV27 combines with J gene TRBJ2-3; the D gene is possibly TRBD2 (6 bases). CDR1 is MNHEY and CDR2 is SMNVEV in the germline V gene (reference sequence). V gave up 7 bases and J gave up 4 bases, with 21 bases separating them. The CDR3 length is 16 residues. This CDR3 reads CASMGRTQKAADTQYF. The CDR3 bases are TGTGCCAGCATGGGGAGGACTCAGAAGGCGGCAGATACGCAGTATTTT.

This clone was observed once. The chain recombines TRBV2 with TRBJ2-7; D call uncertain. Germline CDR1 SNHLY, CDR2 FYNNEI. The CDR3 spans 14 residues. The V end lost 2 bases, the J end lost 3 bases, and 11 bases lay between the germline ends. The CDR3 nucleotides read TGTGCCAGCAGTGAATTTACAGAACACTACGAGCAGTACTTC. It yields the protein CASSEFTEHYEQYF.

J is TRBJ1-1 and V is TRBV11-2; possibly TRBD1 for D (5 bases). The V and J ends lost 3 bases and 3 bases respectively, with 11 bases between them. Germline V gene lookup returns CDR1 SGHAT and CDR2 FQNNGV. This CDR3 has 14 residues. In DNA form, the CDR3 reads TGTGCCAGCAGCTTGGCTAAGGGGTACACTGAAGCTTTCTTT. This sequence encodes CASSLAKGYTEAFF.

This clone was picked up one time. The J gene is TRBJ1-1, the V gene TRBV7-9, with D possibly TRBD1 on 6 matching bases. The CDR3 sequence is 16 residues long. In germline, CDR1 is SEHNR, CDR2 FQNEAQ (reference sequence). Trimming took 5 bases from V and 0 from J, leaving 16 bases between them. The CDR3 is CASSQTDSPLNTEAFF. The CDR3 region has the DNA TGTGCCAGCAGCCAGACGGACAGCCCCTTGAACACTGAAGCTTTCTTT.

The CDR3 DNA follows: TGTGCCAGCAGCCCCGTTAGCGGGGGGGCCGATAATGAGCAGTTCTTC. Its protein is CASSPVSGGADNEQFF. The rearrangement uses TRBV7-2 and TRBJ2-1, with 11 nucleotides matching TRBD2. V shed 5 bases and J 7 bases; nucleotides not matched to a gene: 10. Per the germline V gene, CDR1 is SGHTA and CDR2 is FQGNSA. This CDR3 contains 16 residues.